This T cell receptor beta chain was sequenced for a study of cytomegalovirus exposure and HLA in healthy donors. From germline, CDR1 is GTSNPN and CDR2 SVGIG (reference sequence). The CDR3 loop spans 13 amino acids. The V gene end was trimmed by 3 bases and the J gene end by 4 bases; junction bases not matched to a gene: 4. Generated by immunoSEQ multiplex PCR, the TCRdb table keeps only in-frame clones and is missing some. This sample has about 240,000 clones, with approximately 83% found just once. These donors were members of the roughly 120-subject validation cohort, a group separate from the roughly 670-subject first cohort.

The specimen was PBMCs. The rearrangement links TRBV30 to TRBJ1-2; TRBD1 agrees at 8 bases. The clonotype originates from a woman aged 25 to 45 in good health and CMV-seropositive. The CDR3 nucleotides read TGTGCCTGGAGCGGGACAGGAGTCTATGGCTACACCTTC. Translated: CAWSGTGVYGYTF. The full variable domain, its missing parts supplied by reference TRBV30 and TRBJ1-2, is SQTIHQWPATLVQPVGSPLSLECTVEGTSNPNLYWYRQAAGRGLQLLFYSVGIGQISSEVPQNLSASRPQDRQFILSSKKLLLSDSGFYLCAWSGTGVYGYTFGSGTRLTVV.